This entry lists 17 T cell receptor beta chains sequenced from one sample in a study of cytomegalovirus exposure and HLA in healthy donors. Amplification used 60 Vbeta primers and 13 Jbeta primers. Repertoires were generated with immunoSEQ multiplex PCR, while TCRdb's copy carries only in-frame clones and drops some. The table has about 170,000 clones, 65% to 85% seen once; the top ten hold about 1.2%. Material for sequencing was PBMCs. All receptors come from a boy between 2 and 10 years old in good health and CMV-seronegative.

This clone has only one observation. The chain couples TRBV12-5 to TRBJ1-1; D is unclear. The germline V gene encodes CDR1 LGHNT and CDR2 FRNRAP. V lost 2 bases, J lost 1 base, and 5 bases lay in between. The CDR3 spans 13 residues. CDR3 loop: CASGLRQNTEAFF. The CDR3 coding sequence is TGTGCTAGTGGTTTGCGACAGAACACTGAAGCTTTCTTT.

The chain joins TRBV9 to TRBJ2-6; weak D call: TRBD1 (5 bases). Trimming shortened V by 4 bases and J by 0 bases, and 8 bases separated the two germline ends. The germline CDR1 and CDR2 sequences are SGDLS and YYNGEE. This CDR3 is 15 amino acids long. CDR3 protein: CASSIQDSGANVLTF. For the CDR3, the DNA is TGTGCCAGCAGCATACAGGACTCTGGGGCCAACGTCCTGACTTTC.

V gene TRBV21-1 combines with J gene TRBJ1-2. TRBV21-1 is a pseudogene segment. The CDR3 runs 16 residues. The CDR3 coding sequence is TGTGCCAGCAGTTACTCTCCTAGTATAGCTAACTATGGCTACACCTTC. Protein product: CASSYSPSIANYGYTF.

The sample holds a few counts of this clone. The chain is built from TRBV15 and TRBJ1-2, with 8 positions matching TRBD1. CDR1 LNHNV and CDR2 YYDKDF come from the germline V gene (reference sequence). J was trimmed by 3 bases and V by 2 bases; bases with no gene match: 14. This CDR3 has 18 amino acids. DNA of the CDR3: TGTGCCACCAGCAGATCCTATAAGGGGCAGGGGGCCGACTATGGCTACACCTTC. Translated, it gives CATSRSYKGQGADYGYTF.

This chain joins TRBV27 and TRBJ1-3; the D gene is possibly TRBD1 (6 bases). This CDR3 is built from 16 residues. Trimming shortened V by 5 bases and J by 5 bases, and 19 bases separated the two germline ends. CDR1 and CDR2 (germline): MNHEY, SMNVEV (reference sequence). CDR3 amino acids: CASSPRTAGGRNTIYF. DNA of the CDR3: TGTGCCAGCAGTCCGCGGACAGCCGGCGGTAGAAACACCATATATTTT.

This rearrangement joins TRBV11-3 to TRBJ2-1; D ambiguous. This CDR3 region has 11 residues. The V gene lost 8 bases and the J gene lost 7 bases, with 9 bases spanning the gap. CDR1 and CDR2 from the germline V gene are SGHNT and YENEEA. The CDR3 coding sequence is TGTGCCAGCGGGCGTGGGAATGAGCAGTTCTTC. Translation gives CASGRGNEQFF.

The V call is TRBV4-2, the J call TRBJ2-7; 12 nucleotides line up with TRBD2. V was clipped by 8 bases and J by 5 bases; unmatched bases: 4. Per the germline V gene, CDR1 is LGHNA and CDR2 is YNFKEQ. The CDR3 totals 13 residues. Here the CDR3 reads CASSSGRAHEQYF. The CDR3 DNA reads TGTGCCAGCTCTAGCGGGAGGGCCCACGAGCAGTACTTC.

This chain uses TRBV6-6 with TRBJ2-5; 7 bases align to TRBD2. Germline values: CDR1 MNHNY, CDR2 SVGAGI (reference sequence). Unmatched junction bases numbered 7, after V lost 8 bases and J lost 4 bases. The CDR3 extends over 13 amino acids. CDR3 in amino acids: CASGRTGGETQYF. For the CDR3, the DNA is TGTGCCAGCGGGCGGACGGGGGGAGAGACCCAGTACTTC.

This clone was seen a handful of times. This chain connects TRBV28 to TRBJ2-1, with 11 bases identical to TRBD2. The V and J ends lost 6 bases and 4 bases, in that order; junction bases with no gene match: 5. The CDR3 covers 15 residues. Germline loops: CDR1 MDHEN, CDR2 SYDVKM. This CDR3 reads CASSATSGSYNEQFF. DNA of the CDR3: TGTGCCAGCAGCGCAACTAGCGGGAGTTACAATGAGCAGTTCTTC.

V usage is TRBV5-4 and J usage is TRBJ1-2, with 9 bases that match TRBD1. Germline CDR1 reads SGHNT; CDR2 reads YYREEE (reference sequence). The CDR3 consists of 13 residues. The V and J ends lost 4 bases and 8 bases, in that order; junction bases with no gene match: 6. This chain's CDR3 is CASSPGQGNGYTF. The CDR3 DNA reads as TGTGCCAGCAGCCCCGGACAGGGGAACGGCTACACCTTC.

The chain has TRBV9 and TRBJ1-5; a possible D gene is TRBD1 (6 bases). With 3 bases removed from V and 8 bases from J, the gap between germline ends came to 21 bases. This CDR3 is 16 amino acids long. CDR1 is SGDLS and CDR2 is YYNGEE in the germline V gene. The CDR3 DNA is TGTGCCAGCAGCGCCCACAGGGAAATTGCCCTAAAGCCCCAGCATTTT. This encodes CASSAHREIALKPQHF.

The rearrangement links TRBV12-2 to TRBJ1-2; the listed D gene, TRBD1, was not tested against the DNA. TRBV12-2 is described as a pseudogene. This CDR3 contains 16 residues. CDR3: CASRLASTDRASGYTF. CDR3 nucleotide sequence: TGTGCAAGTCGCTTAGCTTCGACGGACAGGGCATCCGGCTACACCTTC.

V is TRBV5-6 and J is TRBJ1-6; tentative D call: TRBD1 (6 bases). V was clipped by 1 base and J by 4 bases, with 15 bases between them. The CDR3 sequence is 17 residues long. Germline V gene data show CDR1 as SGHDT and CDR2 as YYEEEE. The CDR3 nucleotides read TGTGCCAGCAGCTTGAAGTTGGGGACACCGTATAATTCACCCCTCCACTTT. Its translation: CASSLKLGTPYNSPLHF.

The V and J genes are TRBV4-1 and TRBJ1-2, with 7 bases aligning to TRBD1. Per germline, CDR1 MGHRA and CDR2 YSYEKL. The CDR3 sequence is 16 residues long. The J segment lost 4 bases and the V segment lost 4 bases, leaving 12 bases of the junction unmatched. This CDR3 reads CASSRFPPGQIYGYTF. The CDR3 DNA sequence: TGCGCCAGCAGCCGATTCCCTCCGGGACAGATCTATGGCTACACCTTC.

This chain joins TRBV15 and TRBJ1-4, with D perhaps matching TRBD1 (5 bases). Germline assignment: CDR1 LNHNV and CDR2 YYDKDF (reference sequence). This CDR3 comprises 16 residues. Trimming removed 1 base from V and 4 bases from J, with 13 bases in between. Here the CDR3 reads CATSRASTEDNEKLFF. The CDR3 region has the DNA TGTGCCACCAGCAGAGCCTCGACAGAAGATAATGAAAAACTGTTTTTT.

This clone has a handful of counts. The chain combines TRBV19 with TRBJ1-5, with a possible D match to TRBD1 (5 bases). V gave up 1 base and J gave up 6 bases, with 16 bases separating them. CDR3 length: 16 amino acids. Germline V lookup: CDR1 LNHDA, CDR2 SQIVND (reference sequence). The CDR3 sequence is CASSIGGGFVSQPQHF. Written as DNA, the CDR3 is TGTGCCAGTAGTATAGGTGGGGGGTTCGTTAGTCAGCCCCAGCATTTT.

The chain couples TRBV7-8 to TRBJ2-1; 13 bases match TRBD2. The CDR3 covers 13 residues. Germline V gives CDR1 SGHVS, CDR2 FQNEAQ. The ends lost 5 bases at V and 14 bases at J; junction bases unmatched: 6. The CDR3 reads CASSPTSGRGEFF. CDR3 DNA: TGTGCCAGCAGCCCAACTAGCGGGAGGGGTGAGTTCTTC. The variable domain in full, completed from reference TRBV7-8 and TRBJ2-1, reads GAGVSQSPRYKVAKRGQDVALRCDPISGHVSLFWYQQALGQGPEFLTYFQNEAQLDKSGLPSDRFFAERPEGSVSTLKIQRTQQEDSAVYLCASSPTSGRGEFFGPGTRLTVL.